The clone carrying this TCR beta chain came up many times. Antigen unknown. PBMCs were collected from a roughly 9.7 ml volume of fresh peripheral blood. This entry is derived from a study of T cells in Graves' hyperthyroidism and ophthalmopathy. There were TCR beta CDR3 regions amplified from RNA transcripts. When the TCR CDR3 underwent first-round RT-PCR, the HTBI primer set was used. TCRdb re-called the multiplex PCR reads with MiXCR, one entry per CDR3 protein. Of 500,000 to 650,000 distinct CDR3 sequences listed, around 15% are singletons. The CDR3 spans 19 residues. CDR1 MNHEY and CDR2 SMNVEV come from the germline V gene (reference sequence). V lost 3 bases to trimming and J lost 9 bases; unmatched junction nucleotides: 21. Notes on the study in general: Ophthalmopathy was separated from stable hyperthyroidism by a 13 V-J model. Clonotypes that were expanded in thyroid above 0.001 mostly appeared in blood too. Progression to ophthalmopathy was predicted a median of roughly 6.6 months early.

This receptor was identified in a woman between 40 and 50 years old with Graves' hyperthyroidism. The chain carries TRBV27 and TRBJ1-4; TRBD1 matches at 8 bases. Material for sequencing was blood. CDR3 residues: CASSFFPVNLYRGSKKLFF. DNA for the CDR3: TGTGCCAGCAGTTTTTTCCCCGTTAACCTTTACAGGGGGAGTAAAAAACTGTTTTTT. Looking up the rest from reference TRBV27 and TRBJ1-4 gives the full variable domain: EAQVTQNPRYLITVTGKKLTVTCSQNMNHEYMSWYRQDPGLGLRQIYYSMNVEVTDKGDVPEGYKVSRKEKRNFPLILESPSPNQTSLYFCASSFFPVNLYRGSKKLFFGSGTQLSVL.